Listed below are T cell receptor beta chains from one sample, sequenced in a study of blood T cell repertoires in COVID-19. Sequencing was performed with immunoSEQ multiplex PCR; in TCRdb, only in-frame clones are kept and a portion is missing. The sample has under 300,000 clones; about 84% are singletons. Material for sequencing was peripheral blood. The receptors shown here come from an older man with acute or convalescent COVID-19. CDR3s include the opening cysteine and the closing phenylalanine or tryptophan. The order of the fields is D gene, V gene, J gene, clone size, CDR3 length, CDR3 protein, CDR3 DNA. The D gene is left open where the match is weak. Some rows mark clone size as missing; the rest say once, few, many or name a class of expanded clone.

.,TRBV18,TRBJ1-5,.,13,CASSPDTLGPQHF,TGTGCCAGCTCACCGGACACCCTCGGGCCCCAGCATTTT
.,TRBV28,TRBJ1-6,.,16,CASSIREGRGNSPLHF,TGTGCCAGCAGTATTCGTGAGGGTAGGGGGAATTCACCCCTCCACTTT
.,TRBV5-1,TRBJ2-3,.,13,CASSLQLTDTQYF,TGCGCCAGCAGCTTGCAACTCACAGATACGCAGTATTTT
.,TRBV28,TRBJ1-6,.,17,CASSLGQGGSYNSPLHF,TGTGCCAGCAGTTTAGGGCAGGGTGGGTCCTATAATTCACCCCTCCACTTT
.,TRBV2,TRBJ1-2,.,13,CASRLQERDGYTF,TGTGCCAGCAGACTACAGGAAAGAGATGGCTACACCTTC
.,TRBV20-1,TRBJ2-1,.,17,CSASHSTTLSSYNEQFF,TGCAGTGCTAGTCACTCGACGACACTTAGCTCCTACAATGAGCAGTTCTTC
.,TRBV5-1,TRBJ1-2,once,15,CASSLMRQANYGYTF,TGCGCCAGCAGCTTGATGAGACAGGCTAACTATGGCTACACCTTC
TRBD2,TRBV19,TRBJ2-1,.,16,CASSPSGLGGVNEQFF,TGTGCCAGTAGTCCCTCCGGACTAGGAGGAGTAAATGAGCAGTTCTTC
TRBD1,TRBV28,TRBJ1-2,.,11,CASTYIGGATF,TGTGCCAGCACATACATAGGGGGCGCCACCTTC
.,TRBV19,TRBJ1-2,.,13,CASGPLGQYGYTF,TGTGCCAGTGGCCCGCTTGGGCAGTATGGCTACACCTTC
TRBD2,TRBV5-1,TRBJ2-3,.,15,CASSLTSGRTDTQYF,TGCGCCAGCAGCTTGACTAGCGGGAGGACAGATACGCAGTATTTT
TRBD1,TRBV19,TRBJ1-1,.,18,CASKRARTGGAEVPEAFF,TGTGCCAGTAAGCGGGCCAGGACAGGGGGCGCAGAAGTCCCTGAAGCTTTCTTT
TRBD1,TRBV7-3,TRBJ2-7,.,16,CASSLSGQEPSYEQYF,TGTGCCAGCAGCTTATCCGGACAGGAACCTAGCTACGAGCAGTACTTC
.,TRBV19,TRBJ2-2,.,14,CASRKIGGTGELFF,TGTGCCAGTAGAAAGATCGGAGGGACCGGGGAGCTGTTTTTT
.,TRBV6-5,TRBJ1-4,once,14,CASKGPGTNEKLFF,TGTGCCAGCAAGGGGCCTGGGACTAATGAAAAACTGTTTTTT
TRBD1,TRBV6-5,TRBJ1-1,.,15,CASSLRGWAYTEAFF,TGTGCCAGCAGCCTCAGGGGGTGGGCTTACACTGAAGCTTTCTTT
TRBD1,TRBV7-9,TRBJ2-7,.,15,CASSSDRVKTYEQYF,TGTGCCAGCAGCTCGGACAGGGTGAAAACCTACGAGCAGTACTTC
.,TRBV7-2,TRBJ1-6,.,16,CASSLNRVAYNSPLHF,TGTGCCAGCAGCTTAAACAGGGTGGCCTATAATTCACCCCTCCACTTT
.,TRBV7-2,TRBJ2-5,.,14,CASSLRGPQETQYF,TGTGCCAGCAGCTTAAGAGGTCCCCAAGAGACCCAGTACTTC
.,TRBV6-1,TRBJ1-1,.,14,CASSYNGVNTEAFF,TGTGCCAGCAGTTATAACGGAGTGAACACTGAAGCTTTCTTT
.,TRBV28,TRBJ1-2,.,13,CASSTTGVPGYTF,TGTGCCAGCAGTACTACAGGAGTTCCTGGCTACACCTTC
.,TRBV1,TRBJ2-7,.,16,CTSSFRPGLGSYEQYF,TGCACCAGCAGCTTCCGCCCGGGACTTGGCTCCTACGAGCAGTACTTC
.,TRBV18,TRBJ1-1,.,16,CASSPQGGIMNTEAFF,TGTGCCAGCTCACCACAAGGGGGTATCATGAACACTGAAGCTTTCTTT
.,TRBV12-3/TRBV12-4,TRBJ2-1,once,13,CASRPSPTDEQFF,TGTGCCAGCAGGCCTTCACCCACGGATGAGCAGTTCTTC
TRBD1,TRBV3-1/TRBV3-2,TRBJ1-2,.,15,CASSQTPDRGGGYTF,TGTGCCAGCAGCCAAACCCCTGACAGGGGTGGTGGCTACACCTTC
.,TRBV4-2,TRBJ1-4,.,18,CASSQDLSTTATNEKLFF,TGTGCCAGCAGCCAAGATCTAAGTACCACAGCAACTAATGAAAAACTGTTTTTT
TRBD1,TRBV6-5,TRBJ1-2,.,13,CAICRGQGGPYTF,TGTGCCATCTGCCGAGGACAGGGTGGACCCTACACCTTC
.,TRBV2,TRBJ1-2,.,13,CASSADSSYGYTF,TGTGCCAGCAGTGCTGACAGTTCCTATGGCTACACCTTC
.,TRBV5-4,TRBJ2-5,once,13,CASSGQTRETQYF,TGTGCCAGCAGTGGACAGACACGGGAGACCCAGTACTTC
TRBD1,TRBV7-2,TRBJ1-2,once,13,CASSQLDRDGYTF,TGTGCCAGCAGCCAATTGGACAGGGATGGCTACACCTTC
TRBD2,TRBV3-1/TRBV3-2,TRBJ2-1,.,16,CASSQDSGRAYNEQFF,TGTGCCAGCAGCCAAGATAGCGGGAGGGCCTACAATGAGCAGTTCTTC
.,TRBV2,TRBJ1-5,.,15,CASSEQGVGNQPQHF,TGTGCCAGCAGTGAGCAGGGTGTTGGAAATCAGCCCCAGCATTTT
.,TRBV15,TRBJ1-2,.,15,CATSRDRDKPYGYTF,TGTGCCACCAGCAGAGACCGGGACAAGCCGTATGGCTACACCTTC
TRBD2,TRBV19,TRBJ2-3,.,15,CASSTLAGGTDTQYF,TGTGCCAGTAGTACACTAGCGGGGGGCACAGATACGCAGTATTTT
TRBD1,TRBV28,TRBJ1-2,.,13,CALRDRVNYGYTF,TGTGCCCTCCGGGACAGGGTTAACTATGGCTACACCTTC
.,TRBV11-3,TRBJ2-1,.,15,CASSFGSSSYNEQFF,TGTGCCAGCAGCTTCGGGTCCAGCTCCTACAATGAGCAGTTCTTC
.,TRBV3-1/TRBV3-2,TRBJ1-1,.,13,CASSPIRNTEAFF,TGTGCCAGCAGCCCCATCAGAAACACTGAAGCTTTCTTT
.,TRBV3-1/TRBV3-2,TRBJ2-5,.,16,CASSQQGRVYGETQYF,TGTGCCAGCAGCCAACAGGGCAGGGTCTACGGGGAGACCCAGTACTTC
TRBD1,TRBV18,TRBJ1-2,.,15,CASSPPGQLNYGYTF,TGTGCCAGCTCACCACCGGGACAGCTCAACTATGGCTACACCTTC
.,TRBV7-2,TRBJ1-4,.,15,CASSLNPGSNEKLFF,TGTGCCAGCAGCTTAAATCCGGGTTCTAATGAAAAACTGTTTTTT
.,TRBV18,TRBJ2-1,.,14,CASSLFRGGNEQFF,TGTGCCAGCTCACTTTTCAGGGGTGGGAATGAGCAGTTCTTC
.,TRBV5-4,TRBJ1-6,.,17,CASSLGSGGRANSPLHF,TGTGCCAGCAGCTTGGGATCCGGAGGCAGAGCGAATTCACCCCTCCACTTT
TRBD2,TRBV2,TRBJ2-7,.,15,CASSQPASGRKEQYF,TGTGCCAGCAGTCAACCGGCTAGCGGGAGGAAAGAGCAGTACTTC
.,TRBV11-1,TRBJ1-3,.,15,CASRPTLPSGNTIYF,TGTGCCAGCAGACCGACATTGCCTTCTGGAAACACCATATATTTT
.,TRBV19,TRBJ2-2,.,14,CASSIDRGVGELFF,TGTGCCAGTAGTATAGATAGGGGCGTCGGGGAGCTGTTTTTT